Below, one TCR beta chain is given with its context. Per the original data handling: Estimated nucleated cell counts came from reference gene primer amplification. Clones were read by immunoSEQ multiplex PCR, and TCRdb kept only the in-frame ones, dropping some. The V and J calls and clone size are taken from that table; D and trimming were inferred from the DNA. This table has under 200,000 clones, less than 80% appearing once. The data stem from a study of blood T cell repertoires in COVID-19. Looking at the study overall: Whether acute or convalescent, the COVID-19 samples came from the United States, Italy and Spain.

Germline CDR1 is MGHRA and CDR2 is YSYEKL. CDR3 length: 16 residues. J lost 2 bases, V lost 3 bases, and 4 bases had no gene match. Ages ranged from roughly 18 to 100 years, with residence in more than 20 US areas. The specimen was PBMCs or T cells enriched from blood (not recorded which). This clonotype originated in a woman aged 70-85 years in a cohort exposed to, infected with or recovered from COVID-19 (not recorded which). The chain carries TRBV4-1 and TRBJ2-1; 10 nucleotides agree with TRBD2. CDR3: CASSQSGLATYNEQFF. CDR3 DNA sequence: TGCGCCAGCAGCCAGTCGGGACTAGCGACCTACAATGAGCAGTTCTTC.